A selection of T cell receptor beta chains follows, all from one sample in a study of vaccination and CD4 T cells after COVID-19. No cognate antigen is known for these TCRs. Using its own MiXCR run on the PCR reads, TCRdb lists one record per CDR3 protein. The sample includes roughly 7,000 distinct CDR3 sequences, 66% of them seen just once. Sequenced: CD4+ T cells from blood, cultured in vitro. The receptors come from a human donor who had recovered from COVID-19. Each CDR3 is given with its conserved first and last residue. D genes are given only for firm matches. Clone size is not always given. Where it is, it says once, few, many or a class for expanded clones.

CDR3 length: 13; V gene: TRBV7-9; D gene: -; clone size: -; J gene: TRBJ2-7; CDR3 DNA: TGTGCCAGCAGCTTAGACGGACCCTACGAGCAGTACTTC; CDR3 protein: CASSLDGPYEQYF
CDR3 length: 14; V gene: TRBV7-2; D gene: TRBD1; clone size: -; J gene: TRBJ2-7; CDR3 DNA: TGTGCCAGCAGGTATCCGGGACAGGGGGCCGAGCAGTACTTC; CDR3 protein: CASRYPGQGAEQYF
CDR3 length: 12; V gene: TRBV7-2; D gene: -; clone size: -; J gene: TRBJ2-3; CDR3 DNA: TGTGCCAGCGGCTTCAGGGCAGATACACAGTATTTT; CDR3 protein: CASGFRADTQYF
CDR3 length: 17; V gene: TRBV20-1; D gene: -; clone size: -; J gene: TRBJ2-2; CDR3 DNA: TGCAGTGCTCAAAATCGTGGCGGGATGAGTGGCACCGGGGAGCTGTTTTTT; CDR3 protein: CSAQNRGGMSGTGELFF
CDR3 length: 14; V gene: TRBV12-3/TRBV12-4; D gene: TRBD2; clone size: -; J gene: TRBJ2-2; CDR3 DNA: TGTGCCAGCAGTTTACGACTAGCGACCGGGGAGCTGTTTTTT; CDR3 protein: CASSLRLATGELFF
CDR3 length: 14; V gene: TRBV25-1; D gene: -; clone size: -; J gene: TRBJ2-5; CDR3 DNA: TGTGCCAGCAGTGAATCCGGCAGCCAAGAGACCCAGTACTTC; CDR3 protein: CASSESGSQETQYF
CDR3 length: 15; V gene: TRBV7-2; D gene: -; clone size: few; J gene: TRBJ2-7; CDR3 DNA: TGTGCCAGCAGCTGGCCGGGACGGGGGATCTACGAGCAGTACTTC; CDR3 protein: CASSWPGRGIYEQYF
CDR3 length: 13; V gene: TRBV2; D gene: -; clone size: -; J gene: TRBJ2-5; CDR3 DNA: TGTGCCAGCAGTAGGGAGCGACAAGAGACCCAGTACTTC; CDR3 protein: CASSRERQETQYF
CDR3 length: 12; V gene: TRBV7-3; D gene: -; clone size: -; J gene: TRBJ1-1; CDR3 DNA: TGTGCCAGCAGCTTGAAGAACACTGAAGCTTTCTTT; CDR3 protein: CASSLKNTEAFF
CDR3 length: 12; V gene: TRBV18; D gene: TRBD1; clone size: -; J gene: TRBJ1-2; CDR3 DNA: TGTGCCAGCTCACCGAGGACAGGGTTTTTCACCTTC; CDR3 protein: CASSPRTGFFTF
CDR3 length: 11; V gene: TRBV2; D gene: -; clone size: -; J gene: TRBJ2-5; CDR3 DNA: TGTGCCAGCAGACTGGAGGAGACCCAGTACTTC; CDR3 protein: CASRLEETQYF
CDR3 length: 12; V gene: TRBV6-1; D gene: -; clone size: -; J gene: TRBJ1-2; CDR3 DNA: TGTGCCAGCCGGCAGGCTAACTATGGCTACACCTTC; CDR3 protein: CASRQANYGYTF
CDR3 length: 13; V gene: TRBV15; D gene: -; clone size: -; J gene: TRBJ1-4; CDR3 DNA: TGTGCCACCAGCAGATCCGTGGGTGAAAAACTGTTTTTT; CDR3 protein: CATSRSVGEKLFF
CDR3 length: 15; V gene: TRBV19; D gene: -; clone size: -; J gene: TRBJ1-5; CDR3 DNA: TGTGCCAGTAGTGTCCGGACAGAGACCAATCAGCCCCAGCATTTT; CDR3 protein: CASSVRTETNQPQHF
CDR3 length: 12; V gene: TRBV19; D gene: -; clone size: -; J gene: TRBJ1-5; CDR3 DNA: TGTGCCAGTAGTATTACCGTGGGGCCCCAGCATTTT; CDR3 protein: CASSITVGPQHF
CDR3 length: 15; V gene: TRBV6-1; D gene: -; clone size: -; J gene: TRBJ1-2; CDR3 DNA: TGTGCCAGCAGTCCCTGGGGGGGAAGTAACTATGGCTACACCTTC; CDR3 protein: CASSPWGGSNYGYTF
CDR3 length: 16; V gene: TRBV20-1; D gene: -; clone size: few; J gene: TRBJ2-3; CDR3 DNA: TGCAGTGCTAGAGGAGCACGGGGGTACCTCACAGATACGCAGTATTTT; CDR3 protein: CSARGARGYLTDTQYF
CDR3 length: 16; V gene: TRBV6-2/TRBV6-3; D gene: -; clone size: -; J gene: TRBJ1-1; CDR3 DNA: TGTGCCAGCAGAAGAAGACAGGCCCCCATGAACACTGAAGCTTTCTTT; CDR3 protein: CASRRRQAPMNTEAFF
CDR3 length: 17; V gene: TRBV15; D gene: TRBD1; clone size: -; J gene: TRBJ1-6; CDR3 DNA: TGTGCCACCAGCAGAGATCCACCGGACAGGGGAAATTCACCCCTCCACTTT; CDR3 protein: CATSRDPPDRGNSPLHF
CDR3 length: 13; V gene: TRBV25-1; D gene: -; clone size: once; J gene: TRBJ1-1; CDR3 DNA: TGTGCCAGCAGTCCGGGATTGGACACTGAAGCTTTCTTT; CDR3 protein: CASSPGLDTEAFF
CDR3 length: 13; V gene: TRBV7-3; D gene: -; clone size: -; J gene: TRBJ2-3; CDR3 DNA: TGTGCCAGCAGCCCCGGGTTCACAGATACGCAGTATTTT; CDR3 protein: CASSPGFTDTQYF
CDR3 length: 12; V gene: TRBV28; D gene: -; clone size: medium-sized; J gene: TRBJ2-5; CDR3 DNA: TGTGCCAGCAGTTGGGGTAGTAAGACCCAGTACTTC; CDR3 protein: CASSWGSKTQYF
CDR3 length: 15; V gene: TRBV19; D gene: -; clone size: -; J gene: TRBJ1-2; CDR3 DNA: TGTGCCAGTAGTATAGCGGGGGGAGTGAGCTATGGCTACACCTTC; CDR3 protein: CASSIAGGVSYGYTF
CDR3 length: 15; V gene: TRBV7-8; D gene: TRBD1; clone size: few; J gene: TRBJ2-7; CDR3 DNA: TGTGCCAGCAGCTTTGTAGCGACAGGGCCTTGGGAGCAGTACTTC; CDR3 protein: CASSFVATGPWEQYF
CDR3 length: 13; V gene: TRBV12-3/TRBV12-4; D gene: -; clone size: -; J gene: TRBJ1-6; CDR3 DNA: TGTGCCAGCAGTTCGGGACATAATTCACCCCTCCACTTT; CDR3 protein: CASSSGHNSPLHF
CDR3 length: 15; V gene: TRBV12-3/TRBV12-4; D gene: -; clone size: -; J gene: TRBJ2-1; CDR3 DNA: TGTGCCAGCAGCGAGAACAGGATTGCGTACAATGAGCAGTTCTTC; CDR3 protein: CASSENRIAYNEQFF
CDR3 length: 17; V gene: TRBV5-3; D gene: -; clone size: -; J gene: TRBJ1-2; CDR3 DNA: TGTGCCAGCAGCTTGCGAATTCGGGCTGAGCGGAACTATGGCTACACCTTC; CDR3 protein: CASSLRIRAERNYGYTF
CDR3 length: 14; V gene: TRBV7-2; D gene: -; clone size: -; J gene: TRBJ2-6; CDR3 DNA: TGTGCCAGCAGCTACAGGGTCGGGGCCAACGTCCTGACTTTC; CDR3 protein: CASSYRVGANVLTF
CDR3 length: 15; V gene: TRBV6-4; D gene: TRBD1; clone size: few; J gene: TRBJ1-1; CDR3 DNA: TGTGCCAGCAGTGACTCATCAGGGGGCTACACTGAAGCTTTCTTT; CDR3 protein: CASSDSSGGYTEAFF